Each of the 3 T cell receptor beta chains below was sequenced from the same sample in a study of CD8 T cells in Susac syndrome. Roughly 0.45 to 1 ug RNA was reverse transcribed with random hexamers. MiXCR, run by TCRdb on the immunoSEQ multiplex PCR reads, gives a single entry per CDR3 protein. The table lists around 190,000 distinct CDR3 sequences, approximately 95% of them singletons, with less than 0.12% in the top ten. Material: CD4+ T cells from PBMCs. The receptors here all came from a human donor in good health.

The CDR3: CASSGPVEKLFF. CDR3 nucleotides: TGTGCCAGCAGTGGCCCGGTTGAAAAACTGTTTTTT. The chain uses TRBV2 and TRBJ1-4, with D unresolved. The CDR3 spans 12 residues. The V end was cut by 4 bases, the J end by 7 bases, with 7 bases between. CDR1 is SNHLY, CDR2 FYNNEI, per germline.

V gene TRBV3-1 combines with J gene TRBJ1-2; 10 bases align to TRBD1. V lost 1 base to trimming and J lost 4 bases; unmatched junction nucleotides: 0. This CDR3 has 14 amino acids. CDR1 and CDR2 (germline): LGHDT, YNNKEL (reference sequence). The CDR3 here is CASSQGTGGYGYTF. The CDR3 bases are TGTGCCAGCAGCCAAGGGACAGGGGGCTATGGCTACACCTTC.

The V call is TRBV29-1, the J call TRBJ2-3; 12 bases match TRBD2. Trimming removed 7 bases from V and 9 bases from J; junction bases left unmatched: 11. Germline V gives CDR1 SQVTM, CDR2 ANQGSEA. The CDR3 totals 14 residues. The chain's CDR3 is CSGETTGLAGTQYF. The CDR3 bases are TGCAGCGGAGAAACAACTGGACTAGCGGGGACGCAGTATTTT.